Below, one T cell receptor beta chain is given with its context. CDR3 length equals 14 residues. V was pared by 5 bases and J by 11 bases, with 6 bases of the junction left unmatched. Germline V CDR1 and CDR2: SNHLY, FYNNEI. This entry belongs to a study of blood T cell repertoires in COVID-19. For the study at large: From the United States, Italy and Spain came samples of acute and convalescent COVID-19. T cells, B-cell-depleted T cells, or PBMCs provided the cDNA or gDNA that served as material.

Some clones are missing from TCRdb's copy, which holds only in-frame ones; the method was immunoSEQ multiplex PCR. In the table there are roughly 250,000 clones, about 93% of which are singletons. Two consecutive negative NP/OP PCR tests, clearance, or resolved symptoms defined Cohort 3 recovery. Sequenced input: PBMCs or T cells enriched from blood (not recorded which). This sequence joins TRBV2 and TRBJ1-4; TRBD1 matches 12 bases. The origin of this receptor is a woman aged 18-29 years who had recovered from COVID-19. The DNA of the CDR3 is TGTGCCAGCAGTTCCGGGACAGGGGGCGGGAAACTGTTTTTT. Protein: CASSSGTGGGKLFF.